What follows is one TCR beta chain and its context. Its target antigen remains unknown. No much larger clonotype is one base removed from it; base qualities were not supplied. The entry originates in a study of cytomegalovirus exposure and HLA in healthy donors (TCRdb year 2017). Context from the whole study: An earlier analysis of 587 of the donors reported over 250 Gb of sequence data and 117 million unique TCR beta sequences obtained from 180 million or so T cells. An early release covering around 630 HLA-typed donors comprised around 300 gigabases of sequencing data and tens of millions of unique TCR sequences. Of the roughly 390 genotyped donors, 80% to 90% were placed in the genetic ancestry cluster associated with self-reported Caucasian donors. The study aimed to test whether cataloging public T cell receptors could reveal signatures of past pathogen exposure. The study profiled the T cell repertoires of 500 to 800 subjects by immunosequencing and related them to cytomegalovirus serostatus. Besides the first cohort of approximately 670 subjects, a separate validation cohort made up of 90 to 150 different subjects was used. To predict cytomegalovirus infection status, the study combined high-throughput TCR immunosequencing, statistical association of individual TCRs with disease status, and machine learning. In a later analysis, previously published TCR beta repertoires from hundreds of donors were re-analyzed and high-resolution HLA genotyping was added so that TCR occurrence patterns could be studied. The later analysis used no new phenotypic data to find candidate immune exposures, relying instead on TCR beta sequences and their occurrence across donors. An earlier analysis of several hundred of the donors applied high-throughput TCR beta sequencing to assess whether each TCR beta V gene segment acted as functional or pseudogenic. Alongside the repertoire data, information on donor age, sex, ethnicity and CMV serostatus was compiled. In a later genetic analysis, genome-wide SNP genotypes for about three fifths of the roughly 670 donors were used, and that subset was treated as a discovery cohort. All discovery cohort repertoires had been generated using a single sequencing platform. HLA typing covered class I and class II loci at four-digit resolution. Typing coverage differed by locus: A, B, C, DRB1 and DQB1 were typed in roughly 620-630 donors, DQA1 in 500 to 550, DPA1 in 600 to 610, and DPB1 in around 440. Several DR-DQ haplotypes were handled as single units for association and clustering, since linkage in the cohort was strong. On average, 235,054 unique TCR beta nucleotide sequences were sequenced per donor among fewer than 500 genotyped donors of the cohort, with about 17% of those sequences being non-productive.

Library prep was done by the immunoSEQ multiplex PCR assay. For the multiplex PCR, a mixture combining 60 forward primers for TCR Vbeta segments and 13 reverse primers for TCR Jbeta segments was used. The CDR3 region of rearranged TCR beta genes was amplified from genomic DNA with a multiplex PCR assay. The Illumina HiSeq System was used to sequence the amplified TCR beta libraries as 87-base-pair reads. As for the original processing: In a later analysis, roughly 80 million unique TCR beta chains were counted across the approximately 670 repertoires, and around 10 million of these chains were shared by at least two donors. A nearest-neighbor algorithm error-corrected the raw reads and collapsed the reads into unique sequences, merging closely related sequences to remove PCR and sequencing errors. Alignment of CDR3 sequences to IMGT reference sequences was used to assign V, D and J gene segments. For a sequence to be retained, a match of at least six nucleotides to both a V gene segment and a J gene segment was required. A rearrangement counted as productive if the CDR3 had no stop codons and remained in frame with V and J, and every other rearrangement counted as non-productive. Following IMGT convention, CDR3 was defined as the stretch from the second conserved V-encoded cysteine to the conserved J-encoded phenylalanine. Sequences without an unambiguous match to a single V gene segment were excluded from the earlier analysis of 450 to 750 of the donors. In an earlier analysis of 587 of the donors, a V segment was called functional when productive rearrangements were above 56.7%, and segregating when the standard deviation between donors exceeded 5%. To diagnose cytomegalovirus status from the catalog of TCR beta chain sequences, a statistical classification framework was built. In a later analysis, TCR nucleotide sequences were compared against IMGT/GENE-DB human TR gene sequences so that V and J genes could be assigned. In a later analysis, CDR3 sequences and most-parsimonious VDJ recombination scenarios were assigned using the TCRdist pipeline. In a later analysis, every TCR beta chain was defined by the combination of its CDR3 amino acid sequence and its V-gene family, and reads without a unique V-gene family were dropped. To address suspected cross-contamination and a sequencing artifact, a later analysis removed around 600 highly shared, low-generation-probability nucleotide sequences. A later analysis calculated a clonal expansion index for each public chain from normalized within-repertoire ranks of inferred template counts. In a later analysis, generation probabilities were computed with a VDJ recombination model fitted to out-of-frame rearrangements, and the resulting probabilities were checked against IGoR. A later analysis scored TCR-TCR, TCR-HLA and TCR-CMV co-occurrence with hypergeometric tests, applying a repertoire-size bias correction to TCR pairs. A later analysis estimated false discovery rates by permuting HLA or CMV assignments 20 times. In a later analysis, co-occurring TCRs were grouped using DBSCAN, with TCRdist sequence similarity added in when clustering inside HLA-allele-positive subsets. For co-occurrence clustering, repertoires with fewer than 30,000 or more than 120,000 public chains were excluded, along with 5 or 6 repertoires with anomalous nucleotide sharing. TCRdb stores this immuneACCESS table with in-frame sequences only. Part of the clones is absent; in the studies checked, under half of the shortfall reflects unresolved V genes, and no reason is known for the rest. V and J calls plus clone size are reproduced from that table; the DNA served to infer D and trimming. In all, the sample holds tens of thousands of clones, and 65% to 70% of those were seen once. The top ten hold about a sixth of the sample.

The cohort comprised 550 to 700 healthy bone marrow donors. At the time of sampling, all cohort members were nominally healthy, though unrecorded immune exposures were likely present. The donor was CMV seropositive and belonged to the group of around 300 seropositive cohort members. A peripheral blood sample was collected from each donor, and TCR beta sequencing was performed on peripheral blood mononuclear cells. Genomic DNA was extracted from the blood cell samples with the Qiagen DNeasy Blood Extraction Kit. On the study overall, not on this receptor specifically: Three of the identified cytomegalovirus-associated TCR beta chains were confirmed in vitro to be specific for cytomegalovirus antigens. This cohort had only TCR beta chains sequenced, and the lack of alpha or paired-chain data limited which features could be detected. CMV serostatus was the only immune exposure information available for the cohort. According to a later analysis, TCR association rates differed among HLA loci, with DRB1 alleles showing the most associated TCRs and HLA-C alleles showing the fewest. A later genetic analysis associated a missense DCLRE1C variant with V-gene and J-gene trimming of TCR beta chains, and an independent cohort replicated the association. Several of the top co-occurrence clusters appeared to be linked to parvovirus B19, influenza, CMV and Epstein-Barr virus, according to a later analysis. According to a later analysis, most CMV-associated TCR beta chains appeared to be HLA-restricted, and the HLA associations seemed to be driven largely by CMV exposure. A later analysis associated 15,000 or so TCR beta sequences with specific HLA alleles at a false discovery rate of 0.05. Broadly in line with IMGT annotations, most TCR beta V segments showed up in productive rearrangements about 87% or about 30% of the time in an earlier analysis of 450 to 600 of the donors. Compared with equally common non-associated chains, HLA-associated TCR beta chains in a later analysis were more clonally expanded and had lower generation probabilities. Cytomegalovirus status was reported to be diagnosed by the classifier with high specificity and sensitivity in both the original and validation cohorts. The sequencing pipeline was judged likely to have produced a cluster of highly shared sequence variants as a technical artifact. The study listed over 150 TCR beta chains as associated with cytomegalovirus. Sequencing depth was assumed to be roughly uniform across donors in the presence/absence analyses, though that assumption may not hold. The authors suggested that the approach could potentially be generalized to other disease states and immunological phenotypes. Across donors, most TCR sequences were observed very rarely, whereas some public TCRs were present in many individuals. Correlated functional status among segregating V segments might reflect linkage disequilibrium, but an unknown experimental factor could not be ruled out. A further reported finding was that TCR beta sequences accurately predicted the HLA-A and HLA-B alleles for most subjects in the first cohort. Because HLA typing was missing for some donors at each locus, association tests included only the typed subset. Assigning TCR associations to individual alleles was difficult when HLA alleles, especially DR and DQ, strongly co-occurred. A later genetic analysis reported fewer N-insertions in productive TCRs among donors in an Asian-associated ancestry cluster than the roughly 640-donor mean. Because counts were too low, 15 to 20 rarely observed V segments, including chromosome 9 orphons, were left out of the earlier analysis of some 600 of the donors.

This receptor was taken from a man aged 35 to 55 in good health and CMV-seropositive. The sequencing sample was made of PBMCs.

The DNA reads as follows: TGTGCCAGCAGCTTATATACTAAGGACCAAGAGACCCAGTACTTC. Translated, this gives CASSLYTKDQETQYF. The V and J segments used are TRBV11-3 and TRBJ2-5; a confident D gene designation cannot be given. V and J lose 2 bases and 0 bases, and a span of 10 bases separates them. Per the germline V gene, SGHNT is the CDR1 and YENEEA is the CDR2. The CDR3, cysteine through phenylalanine, is 15 amino acids long. This entry keeps only the CDR3 DNA: 45 bases, framed from base 1.